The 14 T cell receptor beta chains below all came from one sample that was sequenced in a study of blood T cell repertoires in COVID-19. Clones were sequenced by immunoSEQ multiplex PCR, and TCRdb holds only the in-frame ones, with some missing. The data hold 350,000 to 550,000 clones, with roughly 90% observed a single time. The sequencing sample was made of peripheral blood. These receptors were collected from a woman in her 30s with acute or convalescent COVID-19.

DNA for the CDR3: TGTGCCAGTGGGTCAGGGGACGAGCAGTACTTC. Protein product: CASGSGDEQYF. The J gene is TRBJ2-7, the V gene TRBV19; tentative D call: TRBD1 (6 bases). The CDR3 consists of 11 residues. Between the trimmed V and J ends, which lost 8 bases and 5 bases, there was a span of 10 bases. Germline values: CDR1 LNHDA, CDR2 SQIVND (reference sequence). Combining the CDR3 with reference TRBV19 and TRBJ2-7 gives the whole variable domain DGGITQSPKYLFRKEGQNVTLSCEQNLNHDAMYWYRQDPGQGLRLIYYSQIVNDFQKGDIAEGYSVSREKKESFPLTVTSAQKNPTAFYLCASGSGDEQYFGPGTRLTVT.

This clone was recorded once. CDR3 nucleotide sequence: TGTGCCTGGAGTGATTCGGGGGGGGCCTCCTACGAGCAGTACTTC. It is translated as CAWSDSGGASYEQYF. The chain employs TRBV30 and TRBJ2-7; TRBD2 agrees at 8 bases. V lost 1 base to trimming and J lost 0 bases; unmatched junction nucleotides: 5. There are 15 residues in the CDR3. From germline, CDR1 is GTSNPN and CDR2 SVGIG (reference sequence).

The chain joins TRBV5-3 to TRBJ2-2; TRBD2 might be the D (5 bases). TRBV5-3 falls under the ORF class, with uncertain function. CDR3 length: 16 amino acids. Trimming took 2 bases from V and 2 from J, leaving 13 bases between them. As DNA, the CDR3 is TGTGCCAGAAGCTTTGGAGGTCGCGGAAACACCGGGGAGCTGTTTTTT. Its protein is CARSFGGRGNTGELFF.

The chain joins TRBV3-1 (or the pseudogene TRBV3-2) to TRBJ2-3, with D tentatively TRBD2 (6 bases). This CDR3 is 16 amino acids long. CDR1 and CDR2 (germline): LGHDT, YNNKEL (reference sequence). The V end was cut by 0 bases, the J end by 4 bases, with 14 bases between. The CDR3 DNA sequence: TGTGCCAGCAGCCAAGAGGGTGGCGGGGTGGCAGATACGCAGTATTTT. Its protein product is CASSQEGGGVADTQYF.

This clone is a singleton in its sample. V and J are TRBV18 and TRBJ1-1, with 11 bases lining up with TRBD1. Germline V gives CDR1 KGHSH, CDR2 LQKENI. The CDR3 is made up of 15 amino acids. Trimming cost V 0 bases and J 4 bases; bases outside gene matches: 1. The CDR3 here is CASSPPGTGGTEAFF. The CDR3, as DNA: TGTGCCAGCTCACCACCTGGGACAGGGGGCACTGAAGCTTTCTTT.

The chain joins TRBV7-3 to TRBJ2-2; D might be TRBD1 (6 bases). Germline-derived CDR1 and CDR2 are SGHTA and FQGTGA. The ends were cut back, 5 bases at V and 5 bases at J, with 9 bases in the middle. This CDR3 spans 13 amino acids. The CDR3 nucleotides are TGTGCCAGCAGCGCCACAGGGACCGGGGAGCTGTTTTTT. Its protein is CASSATGTGELFF.

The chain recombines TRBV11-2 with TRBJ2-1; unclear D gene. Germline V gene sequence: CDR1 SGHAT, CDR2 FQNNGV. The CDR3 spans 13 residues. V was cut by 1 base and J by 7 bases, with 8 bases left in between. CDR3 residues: CASSLGSINEQFF. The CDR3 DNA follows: TGTGCCAGCAGCTTAGGTAGTATAAATGAGCAGTTCTTC.

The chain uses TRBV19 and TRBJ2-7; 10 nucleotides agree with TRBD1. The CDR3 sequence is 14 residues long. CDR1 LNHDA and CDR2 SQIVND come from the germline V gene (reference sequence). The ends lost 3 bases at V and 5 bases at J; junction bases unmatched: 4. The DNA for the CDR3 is TGTGCCAGTAGTATGGGACAGGGGAAAAACGAGCAGTACTTC. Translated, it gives CASSMGQGKNEQYF.

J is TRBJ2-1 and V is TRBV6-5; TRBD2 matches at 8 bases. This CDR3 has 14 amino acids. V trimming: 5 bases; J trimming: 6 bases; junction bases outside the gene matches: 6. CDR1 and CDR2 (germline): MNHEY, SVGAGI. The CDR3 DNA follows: TGTGCCAGCAGTACGACGGGGGGGCTCAATGAGCAGTTCTTC. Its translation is CASSTTGGLNEQFF.

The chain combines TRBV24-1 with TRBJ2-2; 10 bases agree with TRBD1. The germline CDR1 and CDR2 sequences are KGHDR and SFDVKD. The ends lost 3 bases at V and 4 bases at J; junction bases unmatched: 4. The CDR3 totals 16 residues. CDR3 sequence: CATSDPGTGATGELFF. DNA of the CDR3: TGTGCCACCAGTGATCCCGGGACAGGGGCCACCGGGGAGCTGTTTTTT.

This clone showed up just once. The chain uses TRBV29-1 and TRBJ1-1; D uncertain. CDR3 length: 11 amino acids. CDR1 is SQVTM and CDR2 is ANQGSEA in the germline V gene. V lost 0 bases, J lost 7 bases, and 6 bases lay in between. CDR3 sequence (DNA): TGCAGCGTTGAAGATCGAGGTGAAGCTTTCTTT. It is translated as CSVEDRGEAFF.

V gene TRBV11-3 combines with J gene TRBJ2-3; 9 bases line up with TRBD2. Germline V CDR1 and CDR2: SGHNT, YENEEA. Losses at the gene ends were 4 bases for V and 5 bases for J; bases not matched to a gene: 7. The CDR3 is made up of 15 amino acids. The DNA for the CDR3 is TGTGCCAGCAGCTCCCGAAGCGGGGGGTTAGATACGCAGTATTTT. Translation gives CASSSRSGGLDTQYF.

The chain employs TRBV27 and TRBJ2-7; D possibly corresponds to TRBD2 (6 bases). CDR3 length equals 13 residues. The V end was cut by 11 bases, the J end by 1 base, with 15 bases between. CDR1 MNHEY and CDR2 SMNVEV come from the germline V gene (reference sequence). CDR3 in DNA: TGTGCCTGCGCGGGGACGAGATCCTACGAGCAGTACTTC. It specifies CACAGTRSYEQYF.

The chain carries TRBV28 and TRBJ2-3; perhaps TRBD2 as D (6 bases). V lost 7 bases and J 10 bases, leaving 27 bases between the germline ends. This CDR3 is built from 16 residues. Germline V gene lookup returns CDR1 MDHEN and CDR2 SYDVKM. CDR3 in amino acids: CASNSLGGVLGMAQYF. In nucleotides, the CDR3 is TGTGCCAGCAACAGTCTAGGCGGGGTCCTAGGGATGGCGCAGTATTTT.